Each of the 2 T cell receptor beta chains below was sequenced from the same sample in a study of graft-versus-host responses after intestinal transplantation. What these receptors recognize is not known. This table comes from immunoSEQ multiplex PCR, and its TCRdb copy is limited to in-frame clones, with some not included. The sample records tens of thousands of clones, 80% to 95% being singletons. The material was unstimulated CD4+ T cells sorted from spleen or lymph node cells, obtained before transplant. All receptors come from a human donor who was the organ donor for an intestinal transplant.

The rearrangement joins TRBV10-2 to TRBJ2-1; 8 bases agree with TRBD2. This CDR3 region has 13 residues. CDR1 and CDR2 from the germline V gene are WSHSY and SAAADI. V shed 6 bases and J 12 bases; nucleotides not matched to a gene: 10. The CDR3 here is CASRGSMAGGQFF. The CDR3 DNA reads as TGCGCCAGCAGAGGTTCCATGGCGGGGGGGCAGTTCTTC.

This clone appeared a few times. The CDR3 loop is CSVGPGGWYGYTF. CDR3 DNA: TGCAGCGTTGGACCAGGGGGCTGGTATGGCTACACCTTC. The rearrangement joins TRBV29-1 to TRBJ1-2, with 8 bases identical to TRBD1. This CDR3 is built from 13 residues. The V segment lost 4 bases and the J segment 5 bases; nucleotides outside the gene matches: 6. Germline loops: CDR1 SQVTM, CDR2 ANQGSEA.